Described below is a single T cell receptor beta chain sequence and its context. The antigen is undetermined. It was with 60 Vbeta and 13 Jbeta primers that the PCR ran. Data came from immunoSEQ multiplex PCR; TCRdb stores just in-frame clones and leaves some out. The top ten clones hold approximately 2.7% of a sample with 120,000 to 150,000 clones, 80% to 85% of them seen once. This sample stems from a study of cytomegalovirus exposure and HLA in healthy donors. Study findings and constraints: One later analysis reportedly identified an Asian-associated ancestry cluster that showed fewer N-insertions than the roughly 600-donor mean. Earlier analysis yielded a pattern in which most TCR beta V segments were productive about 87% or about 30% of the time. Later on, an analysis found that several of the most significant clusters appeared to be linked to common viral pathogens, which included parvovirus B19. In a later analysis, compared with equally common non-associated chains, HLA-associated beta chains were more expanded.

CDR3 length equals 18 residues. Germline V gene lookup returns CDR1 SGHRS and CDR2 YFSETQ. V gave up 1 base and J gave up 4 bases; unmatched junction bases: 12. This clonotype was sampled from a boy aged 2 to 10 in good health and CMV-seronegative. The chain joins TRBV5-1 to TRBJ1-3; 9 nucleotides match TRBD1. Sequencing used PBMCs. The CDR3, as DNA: TGCGCCAGCAGCTTGACGGGACAGGGACATTTCTCAGGAAACACCATATATTTT. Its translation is CASSLTGQGHFSGNTIYF. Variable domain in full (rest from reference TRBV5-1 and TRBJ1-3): KAGVTQTPRYLIKTRGQQVTLSCSPISGHRSVSWYQQTPGQGLQFLFEYFSETQRNKGNFPGRFSGRQFSNSRSEMNVSTLELGDSALYLCASSLTGQGHFSGNTIYFGEGSWLTVV.